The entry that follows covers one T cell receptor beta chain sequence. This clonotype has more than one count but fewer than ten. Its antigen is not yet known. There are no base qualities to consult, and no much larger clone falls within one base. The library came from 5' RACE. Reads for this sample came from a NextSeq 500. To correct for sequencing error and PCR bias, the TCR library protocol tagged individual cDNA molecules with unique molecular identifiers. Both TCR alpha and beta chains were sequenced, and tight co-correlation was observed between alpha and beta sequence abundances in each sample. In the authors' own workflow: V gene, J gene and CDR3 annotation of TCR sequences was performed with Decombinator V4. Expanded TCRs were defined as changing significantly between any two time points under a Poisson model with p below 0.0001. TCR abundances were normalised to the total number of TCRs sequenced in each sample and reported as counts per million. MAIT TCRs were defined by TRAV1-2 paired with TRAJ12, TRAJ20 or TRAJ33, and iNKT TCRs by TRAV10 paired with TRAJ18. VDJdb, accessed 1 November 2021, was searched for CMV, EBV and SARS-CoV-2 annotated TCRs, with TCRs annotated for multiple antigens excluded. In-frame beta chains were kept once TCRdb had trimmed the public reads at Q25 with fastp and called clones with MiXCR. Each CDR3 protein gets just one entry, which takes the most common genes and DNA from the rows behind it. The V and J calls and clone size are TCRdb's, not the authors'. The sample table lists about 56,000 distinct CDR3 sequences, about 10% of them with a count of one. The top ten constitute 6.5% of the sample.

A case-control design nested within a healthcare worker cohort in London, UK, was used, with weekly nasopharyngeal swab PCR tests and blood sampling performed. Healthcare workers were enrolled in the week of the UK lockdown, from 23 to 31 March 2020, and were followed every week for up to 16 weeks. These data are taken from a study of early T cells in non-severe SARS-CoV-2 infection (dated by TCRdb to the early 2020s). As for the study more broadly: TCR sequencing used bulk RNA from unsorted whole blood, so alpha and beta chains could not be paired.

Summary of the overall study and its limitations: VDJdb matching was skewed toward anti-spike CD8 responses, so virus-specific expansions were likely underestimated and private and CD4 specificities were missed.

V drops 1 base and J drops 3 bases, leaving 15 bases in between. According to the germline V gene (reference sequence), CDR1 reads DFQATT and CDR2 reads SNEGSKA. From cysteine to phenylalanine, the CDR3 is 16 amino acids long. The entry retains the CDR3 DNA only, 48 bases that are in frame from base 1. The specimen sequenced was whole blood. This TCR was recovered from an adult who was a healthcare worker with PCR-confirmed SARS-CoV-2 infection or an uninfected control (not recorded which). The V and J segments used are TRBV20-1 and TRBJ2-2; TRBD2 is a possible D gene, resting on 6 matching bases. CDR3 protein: CSARVFSTGDTGELFF. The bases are TGCAGTGCTAGAGTTTTCAGTACGGGGGACACCGGGGAGCTGTTTTTT.